This T cell receptor (beta chain) was identified during a study of T cells after yellow fever vaccination. Study-level results: Shared CD4/CD8 clonotypes were a small share, likely from convergent recombination. Booster sampling recovered most clones from primary vaccination (roughly 97% CD4, just over 85% CD8).

A universal primer site and UMIs were added as TCR cDNA was made by 5'RACE template switching. TCRdb used MiXCR to reprocess the 5' RACE reads, holding one entry per CDR3 protein. The sample has about 320,000 distinct CDR3 sequences, 3.5% to 4.5% seen once; the top ten hold approximately 19%. Trimming removed 5 bases at V and 13 bases at J, with 15 bases between. Germline values: CDR1 SGHTA, CDR2 FQGNSA. This CDR3 comprises 12 residues. Concerning this clonotype: Its antigen is unidentified.

The sample consisted of PBMCs, taken 15 days after the yellow fever booster vaccination. The chain carries TRBV7-2 and TRBJ2-1; TRBD2 is a possible D gene (5 bases). This clonotype was obtained from a man aged 18 to 29 who received the YFV17D yellow fever vaccine. CDR3 sequence (DNA): TGTGCCAGCAGCCTGGACCGGGGAGCCCAGTTCTTC. This gives the protein CASSLDRGAQFF.